The 21 T cell receptor beta chains listed next were all sequenced from one sample in a study of T-cell reconstitution after alpha-beta-depleted transplantation in children. Researchers prepared the TCRbeta library using unique molecular identifiers, the study reports. TCRdb passed the PCR reads through MiXCR, listing each CDR3 protein once. The sample holds hundreds of thousands of distinct CDR3 sequences; approximately 17% are singletons and the top ten take under 1.2%. This sample comprised PBMCs from the stem cell graft donor, obtained from the stem cell graft. The source is a human donor who donated a stem cell graft to a child with acute myeloid leukemia.

This clonotype was observed at least ten times. This rearrangement joins TRBV10-3 to TRBJ1-5; 7 bases map to TRBD1. This CDR3 is 13 amino acids long. CDR1 is ENHRY and CDR2 is SYGVKD in the germline V gene. V lost 6 bases and J lost 7; bases outside the gene matches: 6. CDR3 loop: CAISADRDQPQHF. The CDR3 region has the DNA TGTGCCATCAGCGCAGACAGGGACCAGCCCCAGCATTTT.

Only a few counts were recorded for this clonotype. V usage is TRBV7-8 and J usage is TRBJ1-3, with D possibly matching TRBD1 (5 bases). Looked up from germline, CDR1 is SGHVS and CDR2 is FQNEAQ. The CDR3 length is 14 residues. V dropped 5 bases and J dropped 4 bases, with 12 bases sitting between them. The CDR3 DNA is TGTGCCAGCAGCCCGACAGTGCAAGGAAACACCATATATTTT. This translates into CASSPTVQGNTIYF. The full variable domain, in which reference TRBV7-8 and TRBJ1-3 provide the parts outside the CDR3, is GAGVSQSPRYKVAKRGQDVALRCDPISGHVSLFWYQQALGQGPEFLTYFQNEAQLDKSGLPSDRFFAERPEGSVSTLKIQRTQQEDSAVYLCASSPTVQGNTIYFGEGSWLTVV.

This chain joins TRBV7-9 and TRBJ2-3; D not resolved. The CDR3 loop spans 12 amino acids. Germline V gene sequence: CDR1 SEHNR, CDR2 FQNEAQ (reference sequence). V gave up 3 bases and J gave up 10 bases, with 11 bases separating them. The chain's CDR3 is CASSFDTRSQYF. The CDR3 bases are TGTGCCAGCAGCTTCGACACGCGTTCGCAGTATTTT.

The V and J genes are TRBV12-3 or TRBV12-4 and TRBJ2-1, with TRBD2 matching over 8 bases. V lost 3 bases to trimming and J lost 13 bases; unmatched junction nucleotides: 8. The CDR3 contains 13 residues. CDR3 in amino acids: CASSFALAGGQFF. The CDR3 DNA reads as TGTGCCAGCAGTTTCGCGCTAGCGGGTGGACAGTTCTTC.

V and J are TRBV28 and TRBJ2-7; possibly TRBD1 or TRBD2 for D (5 bases each). Trimming pared 6 bases from V and 4 bases from J, leaving 16 bases between. Germline CDR1 is MDHEN and CDR2 is SYDVKM. This CDR3 is 14 amino acids long. The CDR3 sequence is CASSHRDPGYEQYV. CDR3 DNA: TGTGCCAGCAGCCACCGGGACCCCGGTTACGAGCAGTACGTC.

This clonotype was recorded at least ten times. V and J are TRBV20-1 and TRBJ2-7; the match to TRBD1 covers 7 bases. The V gene end was trimmed by 6 bases and the J gene end by 3 bases; junction bases not matched to a gene: 11. CDR1 is DFQATT, CDR2 SNEGSKA, per germline (reference sequence). The CDR3 is 14 amino acids. The CDR3 region is CSAIDREGIYEQYF. For the CDR3, the DNA is TGCAGTGCCATCGACAGGGAAGGAATCTACGAGCAGTACTTC.

A word on this clonotype: With a far larger clone one base away, a read error is the likely cause. V and J are TRBV6-4 and TRBJ1-1; D call uncertain. V was clipped by 8 bases and J by 1 base, with 11 bases between them. The CDR3 contains 13 residues. Germline CDR1 MRHNA, CDR2 SNTAGT. The CDR3, as DNA: TGTGCCAGCTGTTTAAGACAGAACACTGAAGCTTTCTTT. It encodes CASCLRQNTEAFF.

This clonotype was seen repeatedly, ten times or more. This chain joins TRBV4-3 and TRBJ1-4; D is unresolved. The CDR3 totals 13 residues. Germline CDR1 LGHNA, CDR2 YSLEER. The germline V and J ends were trimmed by 0 bases and 8 bases, with 7 bases remaining between them. The CDR3 nucleotides read TGCGCCAGCAGCCAAGATATGAACGAAAAACTGTTTTTT. As protein: CASSQDMNEKLFF.

This clonotype was found once. The rearrangement joins TRBV21-1 to TRBJ2-7; the table assigns TRBD2, which was not confirmed against the DNA. TRBV21-1 corresponds to a pseudogene. This CDR3 spans 17 amino acids. CDR3 nucleotide sequence: TGTGCCAGCAGCAAAGCAGCAGGGAGAAGGAGCTCCTACGAGCAGTACGTC. This translates into CASSKAAGRRSSYEQYV.

As to this clonotype: A much larger clonotype is one base distant, so this may be a read error. This chain joins TRBV20-1 and TRBJ2-4; the D gene is possibly TRBD2 (5 bases). Germline V CDR1 and CDR2: DFQATT, SNEGSKA (reference sequence). The CDR3 is 15 residues long. DNA for the CDR3: TGCAGTGCTAGAGCGTATTTGGGAGACAAAAACATTCTGTACTTC. It translates to CSARAYLGDKNILYF.

V is TRBV5-1 and J is TRBJ2-6, with D unclear. The CDR3 has 16 amino acids. The V gene lost 4 bases and the J gene lost 2 bases, with 13 bases spanning the gap. Germline V gene sequence: CDR1 SGHRS, CDR2 YFSETQ. CDR3 DNA: TGCGCCAGCAGCGTGGACCTTGGGCCTGGGGCCAACGTCCTGACTTTC. Translated, it gives CASSVDLGPGANVLTF.

This CDR3 reads CASIPGTVNTEAFF. For the CDR3, the DNA is TGTGCCAGCATACCAGGGACAGTGAACACTGAAGCTTTCTTT. The V and J genes are TRBV6-1 and TRBJ1-1, with 7 nucleotides matching TRBD1. Trimming at V came to 7 bases and at J to 0 bases, leaving 5 bases not matched to a gene. CDR3 size: 14 residues. Germline CDR1 and CDR2: MNHNS and SASEGT.

This clonotype was counted between two and nine times. V and J are TRBV15 and TRBJ1-2; D unclear. Trimming removed 0 bases from V and 4 bases from J, with 15 bases in between. The CDR3 loop spans 16 amino acids. Germline V gene lookup returns CDR1 LNHNV and CDR2 YYDKDF (reference sequence). CDR3 bases: TGTGCCACCAGCAGAGACTCAGGAGCAGTTTCCTATGGCTACACCTTC. This translates into CATSRDSGAVSYGYTF. Full variable domain (rest looked up from reference TRBV15 and TRBJ1-2): DAMVIQNPRYQVTQFGKPVTLSCSQTLNHNVMYWYQQKSSQAPKLLFHYYDKDFNNEADTPDNFQSRRPNTSFCFLDIRSPGLGDTAMYLCATSRDSGAVSYGYTFGSGTRLTVV.

This chain connects TRBV6-4 to TRBJ2-7; no firm D call. V was shortened by 2 bases and J by 3 bases, with 8 bases between the two germline ends. The CDR3 consists of 13 residues. CDR1 MRHNA and CDR2 SNTAGT come from the germline V gene. The CDR3 bases are TGTGCCAGCAGTGACATCCCGGACTACGAGCAGTACGTC. Encoded protein: CASSDIPDYEQYV.

This clonotype was seen at least ten times. V usage is TRBV29-1 and J usage is TRBJ1-5, with D possibly TRBD1 on 5 matching bases. From germline, CDR1 is SQVTM and CDR2 ANQGSEA. This CDR3 is built from 14 residues. The ends were cut back, 5 bases at V and 0 bases at J, with 11 bases in the middle. The CDR3 spells CSVSDSYSNQPQHF. The CDR3 region has the DNA TGCAGCGTTAGCGACAGTTATAGCAATCAGCCCCAGCATTTT. Variable domain in full (rest from reference TRBV29-1 and TRBJ1-5): SAVISQKPSRDICQRGTSLTIQCQVDSQVTMMFWYRQQPGQSLTLIATANQGSEATYESGFVIDKFPISRPNLTFSTLTVSNMSPEDSSIYLCSVSDSYSNQPQHFGDGTRLSIL.

This clonotype showed up many times. V gene TRBV29-1 combines with J gene TRBJ2-1; D ambiguous. The germline V and J ends were trimmed by 1 base and 6 bases, with 7 bases remaining between them. CDR1 and CDR2 (germline): SQVTM, ANQGSEA. The CDR3 runs to 12 residues. The CDR3 sequence is CSVEGHTNEQFF. The CDR3 bases are TGCAGCGTTGAAGGGCACACCAATGAGCAGTTCTTC.

The genes are TRBV7-6 and TRBJ2-1; 11 positions agree with TRBD2. The CDR3 has 15 residues. Germline V gene lookup returns CDR1 SGHVS and CDR2 FNYEAQ. J lost 8 bases, V lost 3 bases, and 6 bases had no gene match. CDR3 bases: TGTGCCAGCAGCTTTAGAACTAGCGGGGGTGATGAGCAGTTCTTC. It translates to CASSFRTSGGDEQFF.

The sample holds many counts of this clonotype. The gene calls are TRBV5-6 and TRBJ1-5, with a possible D match to TRBD1 (5 bases). CDR1 and CDR2 from the germline V gene are SGHDT and YYEEEE. V lost 8 bases, J lost 10 bases, and 19 bases lay in between. CDR3 size: 13 residues. CDR3 amino acids: CASQPGGVGPQHF. In DNA, the CDR3 is TGTGCCAGTCAACCCGGGGGTGTTGGACCCCAGCATTTT.

This clonotype showed up just a few times. The V call is TRBV24-1, the J call TRBJ2-6, with 10 bases that match TRBD1. Looked up from germline, CDR1 is KGHDR and CDR2 is SFDVKD. J gave up 0 bases and V 8 bases, and 6 bases lay outside the gene matches. The CDR3 contains 17 residues. CDR3 in DNA: TGTGCCACCACCAGGACAGGGGGAACCTCTGGGGCCAACGTCCTGACTTTC. The encoded protein is CATTRTGGTSGANVLTF.

This clonotype was recorded at least ten times. V gene TRBV20-1 combines with J gene TRBJ1-6; TRBD1 matches 8 bases. The CDR3 is 14 amino acids. The germline V gene encodes CDR1 DFQATT and CDR2 SNEGSKA (reference sequence). V lost 5 bases and J lost 5; bases outside the gene matches: 5. CDR3 in amino acids: CSAVGTGDNSPLHF. CDR3 nucleotides: TGCAGTGCTGTAGGGACAGGAGATAATTCACCCCTCCACTTT.

This clonotype was seen ten or more times. This chain connects TRBV6-6 to TRBJ2-2; no clear D gene. V lost 10 bases and J 0 bases, leaving 9 bases between the germline ends. Germline V lookup: CDR1 MNHNY, CDR2 SVGAGI (reference sequence). CDR3 length: 13 residues. The CDR3 region is CAMGRSNTGELFF. In DNA form, the CDR3 reads TGTGCCATGGGCAGATCGAACACCGGGGAGCTGTTTTTT.